The 13 T cell receptor beta chains below come from one sample, sequenced in a study of cytomegalovirus exposure and HLA in healthy donors. Researchers ran the PCR with 60 Vbeta and 13 Jbeta primers. The protocol was immunoSEQ multiplex PCR, while the TCRdb copy is restricted to in-frame clones and leaves out a portion. The profile shows fewer than 200,000 clones, roughly 85% of them singletons. Input material: PBMCs. All receptors derive from a male donor in good health and CMV-seronegative.

This chain uses TRBV5-1 with TRBJ2-7; TRBD1 matches at 7 bases. CDR1 is SGHRS, CDR2 YFSETQ, per germline. The CDR3 spans 14 residues. Trimming cost V 4 bases and J 3 bases; bases outside gene matches: 7. As DNA, the CDR3 is TGCGCCAGCAGCCCGACTGGGACAGACTACGAGCAGTACTTC. As protein: CASSPTGTDYEQYF.

The chain is built from TRBV6-6 and TRBJ1-5, with a weak D call TRBD1 (5 bases). The CDR3 runs 12 residues. In germline, CDR1 is MNHNY, CDR2 SVGAGI (reference sequence). Trimming pared 10 bases from V and 7 bases from J, leaving 14 bases between. CDR3 coding DNA: TGTGCCAACGGGGGGGGAGGGCAGCCCCAGCATTTT. This encodes CANGGGGQPQHF.

This chain connects TRBV29-1 to TRBJ2-3; D is possibly TRBD1 (6 bases). CDR1 and CDR2 (germline): SQVTM, ANQGSEA. This CDR3 contains 12 residues. Trimming cost V 5 bases and J 5 bases, with 11 bases left between them. The DNA of the CDR3 is TGCAGCGTTTCAAACAGGGAAGATACGCAGTATTTT. It translates to CSVSNREDTQYF.

This chain links TRBV15 with TRBJ1-4; D is unresolved. V was cut by 7 bases and J by 8 bases, with 14 bases left in between. Per germline, CDR1 LNHNV and CDR2 YYDKDF (reference sequence). The CDR3 covers 13 residues. CDR3 bases: TGTGCCACCACCTTATCTAGGAACGAAAAACTGTTTTTT. Translated, it gives CATTLSRNEKLFF.

The V and J genes are TRBV7-2 and TRBJ2-7; TRBD2 matches at 15 bases. Trimming at V came to 5 bases and at J to 5 bases, leaving 13 bases not matched to a gene. Germline CDR1 and CDR2: SGHTA and FQGNSA. This CDR3 spans 18 amino acids. CDR3 DNA sequence: TGTGCCAGCAGCGTACAAACCGGGACTAGCGGGAGGAGGCACGAGCAGTACTTC. Its translation is CASSVQTGTSGRRHEQYF.

In nucleotides, the CDR3 is TGTGCCAGCAGCTTAGAGGGGGGGCAGGGGAGGTGGGCTGAGCAGTTCTTC. Amino acids: CASSLEGGQGRWAEQFF. The V call is TRBV11-2, the J call TRBJ2-1; tentatively, D is TRBD2 (7 bases). The CDR3 runs to 17 residues. CDR1 is SGHAT and CDR2 is FQNNGV in the germline V gene. The germline V and J ends were trimmed by 0 bases and 9 bases, with 21 bases remaining between them.

This chain connects TRBV15 to TRBJ2-5, with D tentatively TRBD1 (6 bases). The DNA end favors TRBJ2-7, so the J call may be wrong. Germline CDR1 is LNHNV and CDR2 is YYDKDF (reference sequence). This CDR3 comprises 16 residues. CDR3 in DNA: TGTGCCACCAGCAGAGACCGTCTGGACAGCCCTTACGAGCAGTACTTC. This sequence encodes CATSRDRLDSPYEQYF.

This clone has a handful of counts. The V call is TRBV12-5, the J call TRBJ2-5; TRBD1 agrees at 10 bases. The V gene's germline CDR1 is LGHNT and CDR2 FRNRAP. V was clipped by 10 bases and J by 5 bases; unmatched bases: 13. This CDR3 contains 15 residues. The CDR3 protein is CATPPRDRGFETQYF. The CDR3 DNA follows: TGTGCTACTCCCCCCCGGGACAGGGGCTTCGAGACCCAGTACTTC.

V gene TRBV18 combines with J gene TRBJ2-2; a possible D gene is TRBD2 (5 bases). Germline lookup yields CDR1 KGHSH and CDR2 LQKENI. The CDR3 has 14 amino acids. V was cut by 4 bases and J by 6 bases, with 12 bases left in between. The chain's CDR3 is CASSLLGVSGELFF. The CDR3 bases are TGTGCCAGCTCACTGCTGGGAGTATCCGGGGAGCTGTTTTTT.

This chain links TRBV9 with TRBJ2-5; D is perhaps TRBD2 (5 bases). CDR3 length: 16 residues. Germline CDR1 reads SGDLS; CDR2 reads YYNGEE. V was shortened by 3 bases and J by 2 bases, with 17 bases between the two germline ends. CDR3 loop: CASSATGGFEQETQYF. Here the CDR3 DNA reads TGTGCCAGCAGCGCAACGGGCGGGTTCGAGCAAGAGACCCAGTACTTC.

This clone was detected once. The V gene is TRBV7-3, the J gene TRBJ2-3, with TRBD2 as a possible D gene (7 bases). Per the germline V gene, CDR1 is SGHTA and CDR2 is FQGTGA. The V gene lost 0 bases and the J gene lost 4 bases, with 17 bases spanning the gap. This CDR3 region has 17 residues. The CDR3 sequence: CASSLTSGGSLADTQYF. CDR3 coding DNA: TGTGCCAGCAGCTTAACCTCGGGGGGCTCCCTGGCAGATACGCAGTATTTT.

This chain links TRBV4-2 with TRBJ2-4, with 11 bases matching TRBD1. In germline, CDR1 is LGHNA, CDR2 YNFKEQ. The V and J ends lost 0 bases and 4 bases, in that order; junction bases with no gene match: 11. The CDR3 has 19 residues. CDR3 amino acids: CASSQDPGQGAFGKNIQYF. CDR3 sequence (DNA): TGTGCCAGCAGCCAAGATCCCGGACAGGGGGCTTTTGGGAAAAACATTCAGTACTTC.

The CDR3 sequence: CASSLVAGGTDTQYF. CDR3 nucleotides: TGTGCCAGCAGCTTGGTCGCGGGAGGCACAGATACGCAGTATTTT. J is TRBJ2-3 and V is TRBV5-8; TRBD2 matches 7 bases. V was clipped by 0 bases and J by 1 base; unmatched bases: 2. The length of the CDR3 is 15 residues. Germline CDR1 SGHTS, CDR2 YDEGEE.